This passage covers 32 T cell receptor beta chains from one sample sequenced in a study of CD8+ T cells in alopecia areata. After isolation, RNA underwent reverse transcription to generate cDNA as the sequencing template. TCRdb's table, derived via immunoSEQ multiplex PCR, lists solely in-frame clones and lacks some. The sample lists about 220,000 clones, about 57% occurring once. Treatment of the sample: oral pan-JAK inhibitor, 5-10 mg twice daily. The source was CD4+ T cells sorted from blood, collected at week 4, from a patient treated with tofacitinib. Receptor source: a human donor with alopecia areata.

The chain employs TRBV6-1 and TRBJ2-7; TRBD2 might be the D (6 bases). Germline assignment: CDR1 MNHNS and CDR2 SASEGT. This CDR3 is built from 15 residues. The V and J ends lost 7 bases and 2 bases respectively, with 18 bases between them. CDR3 residues: CASTSRRGYTYEQYF. The CDR3 DNA reads as TGTGCCAGCACGAGTCGGCGGGGTTACACCTACGAGCAGTACTTC.

The CDR3 region is CASSHNYGYTF. The CDR3, as DNA: TGCGCCAGCAGCCACAACTATGGCTACACCTTC. The V gene is TRBV4-3, the J gene TRBJ1-2; no definite D call. Germline CDR1 and CDR2: LGHNA and YSLEER. The V gene lost 3 bases and the J gene lost 2 bases, with 1 base spanning the gap. This CDR3 has 11 amino acids.

The chain recombines TRBV7-3 with TRBJ1-1, with D possibly matching TRBD1 (5 bases). The CDR3 totals 15 residues. V was cut by 2 bases and J by 5 bases, with 15 bases left in between. Germline values: CDR1 SGHTA, CDR2 FQGTGA. CDR3 coding DNA: TGTGCCAGCAGCTTAGAAGGGGCAACAAGGACTGAAGCTTTCTTT. Encoded protein: CASSLEGATRTEAFF.

This rearrangement joins TRBV30 to TRBJ2-3; TRBD1 is a possible D gene (6 bases). Trimming removed 1 base from V and 7 bases from J, with 12 bases in between. This CDR3 has 13 amino acids. Germline V gene sequence: CDR1 GTSNPN, CDR2 SVGIG (reference sequence). The CDR3 reads CAWSEGTLYTQYF. The DNA of the CDR3 is TGTGCCTGGAGTGAGGGGACACTCTATACGCAGTATTTT.

The genes are TRBV6-5 and TRBJ1-6; maybe TRBD1 (5 bases). With 4 bases removed from V and 9 bases from J, the gap between germline ends came to 16 bases. The CDR3 is 15 residues long. Germline V gene sequence: CDR1 MNHEY, CDR2 SVGAGI. The CDR3 here is CASSSGPGMGSPLHF. In DNA form, the CDR3 reads TGTGCCAGCAGTTCTGGCCCAGGGATGGGTTCACCCCTCCACTTT.

V usage is TRBV7-2 and J usage is TRBJ2-1; D is unresolved. The CDR3 is 15 residues long. Between the trimmed V and J ends, which lost 4 bases and 0 bases, there was a span of 10 bases. Germline CDR1 reads SGHTA; CDR2 reads FQGNSA. Here the CDR3 reads CASSSNDLSYNEQFF. In DNA form, the CDR3 reads TGTGCCAGCAGCTCCAACGACCTCTCCTACAATGAGCAGTTCTTC.

The rearrangement uses TRBV29-1 and TRBJ2-1; D may be TRBD1 (5 bases). Germline-derived CDR1 and CDR2 are SQVTM and ANQGSEA. Trimming removed 4 bases at V and 4 bases at J, with 14 bases between. The CDR3 contains 14 residues. The CDR3, as DNA: TGCAGCGTTGTTTCAGGGAATTCTTACAATGAGCAGTTCTTC. This codes for CSVVSGNSYNEQFF.

In this sample, this clone turned up many times. The J gene is TRBJ2-1, the V gene TRBV14; tentatively, D is TRBD1 (5 bases). The CDR3 covers 14 residues. V was pared by 4 bases and J by 4 bases, with 11 bases between. Per the germline V gene, CDR1 is SGHDN and CDR2 is FVKESK. The CDR3 DNA sequence: TGTGCCAGCAGCCTGAGGACACATTACAATGAGCAGTTCTTC. Translated, it gives CASSLRTHYNEQFF. Together with reference TRBV14 and TRBJ2-1, the CDR3 gives the full variable domain: EAGVTQFPSHSVIEKGQTVTLRCDPISGHDNLYWYRRVMGKEIKFLLHFVKESKQDESGMPNNRFLAERTGGTYSTLKVQPAELEDSGVYFCASSLRTHYNEQFFGPGTRLTVL.

This clone was counted only a few times. The J gene is TRBJ2-7, the V gene TRBV7-7; D call uncertain. Germline CDR1 reads SSHAT; CDR2 reads FNYEAQ (reference sequence). Trimming removed 0 bases from V and 2 bases from J, with 8 bases in between. The CDR3 contains 14 residues. The CDR3 sequence is CASSLADGPYEQYF. DNA for the CDR3: TGTGCCAGCAGCTTAGCGGACGGACCCTACGAGCAGTACTTC.

This clone was found a few times. Other DNA sequences in this sample translate to the same CDR3. The V call is TRBV29-1, the J call TRBJ2-5; D is perhaps TRBD1 (7 bases). V was trimmed by 6 bases and J by 5 bases, leaving 16 bases between them. Germline V gene lookup returns CDR1 SQVTM and CDR2 ANQGSEA. The CDR3 consists of 13 residues. Here the CDR3 reads CSVGQGGKETQYF. The CDR3 DNA is TGCAGCGTCGGGCAGGGGGGCAAGGAGACCCAGTACTTC.

The chain combines TRBV27 with TRBJ2-2; tentative D call: TRBD2 (6 bases). The CDR3 has 15 residues. Trimming stripped 0 bases from V and 2 bases from J, with 7 bases between. Germline V CDR1 and CDR2: MNHEY, SMNVEV (reference sequence). The CDR3 reads CASSLSAGNTGELFF. The CDR3 DNA reads as TGTGCCAGCAGTTTATCGGCGGGAAACACCGGGGAGCTGTTTTTT.

The CDR3 coding sequence is TGCGCCAGCAGGGAGAGGAACACTGAAGCTTTCTTT. It translates to CASRERNTEAFF. The chain combines TRBV5-1 with TRBJ1-1; the D is unclear. Germline CDR1 reads SGHRS; CDR2 reads YFSETQ. This CDR3 spans 12 amino acids. V shed 5 bases and J shed 1 base, with 6 bases lying between them.

This clone came up a few times. The rearrangement uses TRBV7-2 and TRBJ2-5; D remains ambiguous. The germline V gene encodes CDR1 SGHTA and CDR2 FQGNSA. Trimming took 8 bases from V and 0 from J, leaving 10 bases between them. The CDR3 length is 13 residues. DNA for the CDR3: TGTGCCAGCTCTGGGATGTACCAAGAGACCCAGTACTTC. Its protein product is CASSGMYQETQYF.

The chain has TRBV2 and TRBJ1-4, with unresolved D. Trimming cost V 3 bases and J 7 bases, with 6 bases left between them. The CDR3 loop spans 12 amino acids. Germline V gives CDR1 SNHLY, CDR2 FYNNEI. For the CDR3, the DNA is TGTGCCAGCAGTGAGGGAGGTGAAAAACTGTTTTTT. Translating gives CASSEGGEKLFF.

This clone was detected ten times or more. In the same sample, other DNA sequences code for this CDR3. This chain connects TRBV7-6 to TRBJ2-3; D might be TRBD1 or TRBD2, each matching 6 bases. CDR1 SGHVS and CDR2 FNYEAQ come from the germline V gene. Deletions cut 1 base from V and 1 base from J, with 9 bases between. The CDR3 runs 15 residues. The CDR3 protein is CASSLVGGGTDTQYF. For the CDR3, the DNA is TGTGCCAGCAGCTTAGTGGGGGGCGGCACAGATACGCAGTATTTT.

J is TRBJ1-5 and V is TRBV29-1; D not certain. The CDR3 is 15 amino acids. CDR1 is SQVTM, CDR2 ANQGSEA, per germline. Trimming took 6 bases from V and 0 from J, leaving 15 bases between them. CDR3 in amino acids: CSVSYRGDSNQPQHF. In DNA, the CDR3 is TGCAGCGTCTCTTACCGGGGAGATAGCAATCAGCCCCAGCATTTT.

The rearrangement links TRBV20-1 to TRBJ1-1, with D unresolved. V was cut by 7 bases and J by 0 bases, with 6 bases left in between. Germline values: CDR1 DFQATT, CDR2 SNEGSKA (reference sequence). CDR3 length: 11 amino acids. CDR3 nucleotide sequence: TGCAGTGTAATTGTGAACACTGAAGCTTTCTTT. Translated, it gives CSVIVNTEAFF.

The V call is TRBV30, the J call TRBJ2-2, with D maybe TRBD2 (5 bases). Trimming cost V 2 bases and J 4 bases, with 17 bases left between them. Germline assignment: CDR1 GTSNPN and CDR2 SVGIG (reference sequence). The length of the CDR3 is 16 residues. CDR3 loop: CAWSPYVSDATGELFF. DNA of the CDR3: TGTGCCTGGAGTCCTTACGTTAGCGATGCCACCGGGGAGCTGTTTTTT.

This clone was seen a handful of times. The chain is built from TRBV7-2 and TRBJ2-7; either TRBD1 or TRBD2 may fit D (5 bases each). In germline, CDR1 is SGHTA, CDR2 FQGNSA. V was clipped by 0 bases and J by 2 bases, with 5 bases between them. The CDR3 is made up of 13 amino acids. The CDR3 nucleotides read TGTGCCAGCAGCTTAGCGGGGGCCTACGAGCAGTACTTC. Its protein product is CASSLAGAYEQYF.

J is TRBJ2-1 and V is TRBV29-1; 12 bases align to TRBD2. V shed 6 bases, J shed 1 base, and the junction held 4 bases outside the gene matches. CDR3 length: 15 amino acids. CDR1 and CDR2 (germline): SQVTM, ANQGSEA. The DNA of the CDR3 is TGCAGCGTCGCGGGGACTAGCGGGTCCTACAATGAGCAGTTCTTC. Translated: CSVAGTSGSYNEQFF.

This clone has a handful of counts. This rearrangement joins TRBV6-5 to TRBJ1-2; D is undetermined. Trimming pared 0 bases from V and 0 bases from J, leaving 5 bases between. The CDR3 totals 14 residues. CDR1 and CDR2 (germline): MNHEY, SVGAGI. The CDR3: CASSYSTSNYGYTF. The CDR3 DNA reads as TGTGCCAGCAGTTACTCGACATCTAACTATGGCTACACCTTC.

The rearrangement uses TRBV29-1 and TRBJ2-1, with D tentatively TRBD2 (5 bases). V was trimmed by 7 bases and J by 7 bases, leaving 20 bases between them. The CDR3 has 14 amino acids. CDR1 is SQVTM, CDR2 ANQGSEA, per germline. CDR3 nucleotides: TGCAGCGGGGCCCAACCTCCGGGGTCAAATGAGCAGTTCTTC. Protein product: CSGAQPPGSNEQFF.

The chain links TRBV29-1 to TRBJ1-2; no clear D. Germline V gene sequence: CDR1 SQVTM, CDR2 ANQGSEA. CDR3 length equals 11 residues. V was cut by 5 bases and J by 8 bases, with 12 bases left in between. In nucleotides, the CDR3 is TGCAGCGTTTTGGGAAGTGAAGGCTACACCTTC. Amino acids: CSVLGSEGYTF. The full variable domain, rest sourced from reference TRBV29-1 and TRBJ1-2, is SAVISQKPSRDICQRGTSLTIQCQVDSQVTMMFWYRQQPGQSLTLIATANQGSEATYESGFVIDKFPISRPNLTFSTLTVSNMSPEDSSIYLCSVLGSEGYTFGSGTRLTVV.

The chain has TRBV28 and TRBJ1-2, with unresolved D. Germline V gives CDR1 MDHEN, CDR2 SYDVKM. Trimming stripped 3 bases from V and 3 bases from J, with 11 bases between. The CDR3 length is 14 residues. CDR3 amino acids: CASSLVVHDYGYTF. The CDR3 DNA follows: TGTGCCAGCAGTTTGGTTGTGCACGACTATGGCTACACCTTC.

This clone has just a few counts. The V call is TRBV9, the J call TRBJ2-5; possibly TRBD1 for D (6 bases). The CDR3 has 14 amino acids. The germline V gene encodes CDR1 SGDLS and CDR2 YYNGEE. The V end lost 4 bases, the J end lost 1 base, and 11 bases lay between the germline ends. CDR3 region: CASSSQGIQETQYF. In DNA, the CDR3 is TGTGCCAGCAGCTCACAGGGAATCCAAGAGACCCAGTACTTC.

CDR3 in DNA: TGTGCCAGCAGCTTGAGGACGAACACTGAAGCTTTCTTT. Protein product: CASSLRTNTEAFF. J is TRBJ1-1 and V is TRBV7-8, with unresolved D. The germline V gene has CDR1 SGHVS and CDR2 FQNEAQ. Trimming left V 3 bases short and J 1 base short, with 6 bases between. The CDR3 spans 13 residues.

The chain carries TRBV5-1 and TRBJ1-1; D is undetermined. Trimming stripped 2 bases from V and 0 bases from J, with 8 bases between. There are 14 residues in the CDR3. CDR1 is SGHRS and CDR2 is YFSETQ in the germline V gene. CDR3 in amino acids: CASSFGSMNTEAFF. The CDR3 nucleotides are TGCGCCAGCAGCTTTGGCAGCATGAACACTGAAGCTTTCTTT.

The V gene is TRBV29-1, the J gene TRBJ1-1; no clear D. Germline V gene data show CDR1 as SQVTM and CDR2 as ANQGSEA. The CDR3 consists of 13 residues. Between the trimmed V and J ends, which lost 4 bases and 0 bases, there was a span of 9 bases. The CDR3 DNA follows: TGCAGCGTTGGAGGCAGTATGAACACTGAAGCTTTCTTT. This gives the protein CSVGGSMNTEAFF. Variable domain in full (rest from reference TRBV29-1 and TRBJ1-1): SAVISQKPSRDICQRGTSLTIQCQVDSQVTMMFWYRQQPGQSLTLIATANQGSEATYESGFVIDKFPISRPNLTFSTLTVSNMSPEDSSIYLCSVGGSMNTEAFFGQGTRLTVV.

This chain uses TRBV7-2 with TRBJ2-7; D gene ambiguous. V was cut by 5 bases and J by 3 bases, with 11 bases left in between. This CDR3 has 13 residues. Germline assignment: CDR1 SGHTA and CDR2 FQGNSA. CDR3 coding DNA: TGTGCCAGCAGCAGACAAAGCGACTACGAGCAGTACTTC. The encoded protein is CASSRQSDYEQYF.

This chain joins TRBV9 and TRBJ2-2, with D perhaps matching TRBD2 (5 bases). The CDR3 runs 15 residues. Germline V gives CDR1 SGDLS, CDR2 YYNGEE. V lost 2 bases to trimming and J lost 0 bases, with 8 bases between them. The CDR3 nucleotides are TGTGCCAGCAGCGTCGAGGGCACGAACACCGGGGAGCTGTTTTTT. Translated, it gives CASSVEGTNTGELFF. The full variable domain, completed using reference TRBV9 and TRBJ2-2, is DSGVTQTPKHLITATGQRVTLRCSPRSGDLSVYWYQQSLDQGLQFLIQYYNGEERAKGNILERFSAQQFPDLHSELNLSSLELGDSALYFCASSVEGTNTGELFFGEGSRLTVL.

This clone was detected a few times. This chain joins TRBV7-3 and TRBJ2-1, with 7 bases identical to TRBD2. Germline CDR1 reads SGHTA; CDR2 reads FQGTGA. The CDR3 is made up of 13 amino acids. V dropped 8 bases and J dropped 7; count of bases not matched to a gene: 8. Here the CDR3 DNA reads TGTGCCAGCTCCCTGGGGGGGTCGAATGAGCAGTTCTTC. Translating gives CASSLGGSNEQFF. Full variable domain (remainder filled in from reference TRBV7-3 and TRBJ2-1): GAGVSQTPSNKVTEKGKYVELRCDPISGHTALYWYRQSLGQGPEFLIYFQGTGAADDSGLPNDRFFAVRPEGSVSTLKIQRTERGDSAVYLCASSLGGSNEQFFGPGTRLTVL.

This clone was picked up one time. V is TRBV25-1 and J is TRBJ1-1; D is uncertain. Germline V CDR1 and CDR2: MGHDK, SYGVNS. This CDR3 is 12 amino acids long. Between the trimmed V and J ends, which lost 6 bases and 6 bases, there was a span of 11 bases. The CDR3 region is CASRPNPSEAFF. For the CDR3, the DNA is TGTGCCAGCAGACCCAACCCGTCTGAAGCTTTCTTT.